These 2 T cell receptor beta chains share one sample of origin, sequenced in a study of control samples from healthy donors and cancer patients. TCRdb's table, derived via immunoSEQ multiplex PCR, lists solely in-frame clones and lacks some. Among about 57,000 clones, about 95% were seen once, and the ten largest hold almost 4%. The sequencing input was blood. The source is a man aged 25-40 years in good health.

The chain recombines TRBV5-5 with TRBJ1-2, with 7 bases lining up with TRBD1. The CDR3 runs to 15 residues. With V trimmed by 4 bases and J by 4 bases, 10 bases remained unmatched. From germline, CDR1 is SGHKS and CDR2 YYEKEE (reference sequence). The CDR3 region is CASSQGGQGLYGYTF. In DNA, the CDR3 is TGTGCCAGCAGCCAGGGGGGGCAGGGGCTCTATGGCTACACCTTC.

J is TRBJ1-1 and V is TRBV7-2, with D possibly TRBD1 on 5 matching bases. CDR3 length equals 17 residues. Germline V lookup: CDR1 SGHTA, CDR2 FQGNSA. V was pared by 5 bases and J by 1 base, with 20 bases between. CDR3: CASSTLAGTPPNTEAFF. The CDR3 region has the DNA TGTGCCAGCAGCACACTAGCCGGGACCCCGCCGAACACTGAAGCTTTCTTT.